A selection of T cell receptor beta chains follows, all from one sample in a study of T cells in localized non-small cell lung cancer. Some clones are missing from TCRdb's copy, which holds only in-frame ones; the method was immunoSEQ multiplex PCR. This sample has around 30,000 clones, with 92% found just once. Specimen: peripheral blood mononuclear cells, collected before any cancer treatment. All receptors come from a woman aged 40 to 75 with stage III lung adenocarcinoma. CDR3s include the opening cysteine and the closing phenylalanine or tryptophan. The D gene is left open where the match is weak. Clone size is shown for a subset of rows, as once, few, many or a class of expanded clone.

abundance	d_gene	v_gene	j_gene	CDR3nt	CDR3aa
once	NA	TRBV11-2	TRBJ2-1	TGTGCCAGCAGCTTGCGGGGTCGCTCCTACAATGAGCAGTTCTTC	CASSLRGRSYNEQFF
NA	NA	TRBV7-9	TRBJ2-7	TGTGCCAGCAGCTTAGATCCCTACGAGCAGTACTTC	CASSLDPYEQYF
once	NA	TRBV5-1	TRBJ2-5	TGCGCCAGCAGCTTGGGTCTGATAGTTGTAGCCCAAGAGACCCAGTACTTC	CASSLGLIVVAQETQYF
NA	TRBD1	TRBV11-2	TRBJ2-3	TGTGCCAGCAGCTTAGGGTCAGGGGGCGCGGATACGCAGTATTTT	CASSLGSGGADTQYF
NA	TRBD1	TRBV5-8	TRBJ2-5	TGTGCCAGCAGCTTGGCTGGGACAGGTTTACAAGAGACCCAGTACTTC	CASSLAGTGLQETQYF
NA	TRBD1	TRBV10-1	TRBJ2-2	TGCGCCAGCAGTTATACAGGGGCGGCCGGGGAGCTGTTTTTT	CASSYTGAAGELFF
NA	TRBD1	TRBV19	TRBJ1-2	TGTGCCAGTAGTAACCCCTACAGGGGGCGAGTCTATGGCTACACCTTC	CASSNPYRGRVYGYTF
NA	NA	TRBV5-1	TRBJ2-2	TGCGCCAGCAGCTTGAACAGGATTGGAGACGGGGAGCTGTTTTTT	CASSLNRIGDGELFF
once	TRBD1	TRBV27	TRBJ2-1	TGTGCCAGCAGTTTACAACAGGGGTCCTACAATGAGCAGTTCTTC	CASSLQQGSYNEQFF
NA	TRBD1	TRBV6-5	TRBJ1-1	TGTGCCAGCAGTTACTCGAAGGGGGCGCGGAACACTGAAGCTTTCTTT	CASSYSKGARNTEAFF
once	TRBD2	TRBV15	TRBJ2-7	TGTGCCACCAGCAGAGATGGGGGTAGCGGGTCTACCTACGAGCAGTACTTC	CATSRDGGSGSTYEQYF
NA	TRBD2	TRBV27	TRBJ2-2	TGTGCCAGCAGTTTATCCCCCGGACTAGCGGGAACCGGGGAGCTGTTTTTT	CASSLSPGLAGTGELFF
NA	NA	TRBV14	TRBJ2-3	TGTGCCAGCAGCCAAGACCTAGCAATAAACACAGATACGCAGTATTTT	CASSQDLAINTDTQYF
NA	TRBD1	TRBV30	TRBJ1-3	TGTGCCTGGAGTGACAACCGGGACAGCGGAAACACCATATATTTT	CAWSDNRDSGNTIYF
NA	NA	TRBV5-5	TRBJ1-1	TGTGCCAGCAGCCAACAGGGGAACACTGAAGCTTTCTTT	CASSQQGNTEAFF
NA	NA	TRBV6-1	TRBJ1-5	TGTGCCAGCACCCCGGGCGGGGTCAATCAGCCCCAGCATTTT	CASTPGGVNQPQHF
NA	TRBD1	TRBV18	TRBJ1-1	TGTGCCAGCTCAGCCAGGGACAGGGGGCCGGTTCTGGACACTGAAGCTTTCTTT	CASSARDRGPVLDTEAFF
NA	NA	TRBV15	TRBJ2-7	TGTGCCACCAGCAGAGGTTTAGATCAGGGAATTGAATCCTACGAGCAGTACTTC	CATSRGLDQGIESYEQYF
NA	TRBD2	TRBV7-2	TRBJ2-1	TGTGCCAGCAGCTTAGTTGCGCTAGCGGGGCCTATTTCCTACAATGAGCAGTTCTTC	CASSLVALAGPISYNEQFF
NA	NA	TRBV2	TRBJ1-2	TGTGCCAGCAGTGAACGGGTACTCCTCTATGGCTACACCTTC	CASSERVLLYGYTF
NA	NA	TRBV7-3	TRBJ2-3	TGTGCCAGCAGCTCCACCCCAAGTAACAAGGCAGATACGCAGTATTTT	CASSSTPSNKADTQYF
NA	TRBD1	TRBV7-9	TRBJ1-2	TGTGCCAGCAGCGAGACAGGGAGTCGAGGGTATGGCTACACCTTC	CASSETGSRGYGYTF
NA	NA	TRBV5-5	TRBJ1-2	TGTGCCAGCAGCTTGGATCAAGCTAACTATGGCTACACCTTC	CASSLDQANYGYTF
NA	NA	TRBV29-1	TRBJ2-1	TGCAGCGTTGCCAGCGGAGATGAGCAGTTCTTC	CSVASGDEQFF
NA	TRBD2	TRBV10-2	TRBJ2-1	TGCGCCAGCAGGGGGACTAGCGGGAGGGACAATGAGCAGTTCTTC	CASRGTSGRDNEQFF
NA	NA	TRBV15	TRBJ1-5	TGTGCCACCAGCAAAGACACCGTTCCTCAGCCCCAGCATTTT	CATSKDTVPQPQHF
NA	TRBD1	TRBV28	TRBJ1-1	TGTGCCAGCAGTTCACTACAGGGGATGGAAACTGAAGCTTTCTTT	CASSSLQGMETEAFF
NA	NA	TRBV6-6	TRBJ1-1	TGTGCCAGCAGTTATTACAGGGTTTATGAAGCTTTCTTT	CASSYYRVYEAFF
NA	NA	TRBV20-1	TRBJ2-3	TGCAGTGCTAGAAGAGATACGCAGTATTTT	CSARRDTQYF
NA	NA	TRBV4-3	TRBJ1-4	TGCGCCAGCACCAGGCAGGCAAATGAAAAACTGTTTTTT	CASTRQANEKLFF
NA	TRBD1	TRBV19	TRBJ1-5	TGTGCCAGTAGTTTTTTACAGGGGGAACAGCCCCAGCATTTT	CASSFLQGEQPQHF
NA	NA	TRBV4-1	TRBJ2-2	TGCGCCAGCAGCCAAGATCAAACTAGCCGTTCCGGGGAGCTGTTTTTT	CASSQDQTSRSGELFF
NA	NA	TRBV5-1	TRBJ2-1	TGCGCCAGCAGCGCCGACTTGAGCTCCTACAATGAGCAGTTCTTC	CASSADLSSYNEQFF
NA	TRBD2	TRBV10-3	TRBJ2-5	TGTGCCATCAGTGTGGGGGGGTTCCAAGAGACCCAGTACTTC	CAISVGGFQETQYF
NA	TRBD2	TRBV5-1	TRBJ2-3	TGCGCCAGCAGCTCTGGGACTAGCGGGGGCTCCACAGATACGCAGTATTTT	CASSSGTSGGSTDTQYF
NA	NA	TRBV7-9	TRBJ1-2	TGTGCCAGCAGCTTAGCCCAGGGGATTTTGGGAGGCTACACCTTC	CASSLAQGILGGYTF
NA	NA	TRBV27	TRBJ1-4	TGTGCCAGCAGTTCACCAGGGTTGAGCGAAAAACTGTTTTTT	CASSSPGLSEKLFF
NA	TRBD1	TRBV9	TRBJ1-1	TGTGCCAGCAGCGTAGCCCGGGACAGGCTGGGGACTGAAGCTTTCTTT	CASSVARDRLGTEAFF
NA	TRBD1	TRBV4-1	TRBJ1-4	TGCGCCAGCAGCCAAGACTGGACAGGGAATGGTAAAAAACTGTTTTTT	CASSQDWTGNGKKLFF
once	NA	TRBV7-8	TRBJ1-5	TGTGCCAGCAGCTTAGGCGAGAAGGGTCAGCCCCAGCATTTT	CASSLGEKGQPQHF
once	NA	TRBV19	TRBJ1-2	TGTGCCAGTAGTAACAAAGGGAACTATGGCTACACCTTC	CASSNKGNYGYTF
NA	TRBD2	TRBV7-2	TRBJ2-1	TGTGCCAGCAGCTTAGTGTCAGCGGGGGAGGGTAATGAGCAGTTCTTC	CASSLVSAGEGNEQFF
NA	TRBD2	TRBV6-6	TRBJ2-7	TGTGCCAGCAGTTATCCCGGACTAGCGGAAACCTACGAGCAGTACTTC	CASSYPGLAETYEQYF
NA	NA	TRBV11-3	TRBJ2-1	TGTGCCAGCAGCTCGGACTTGCGCAATGGGCAGTTCTTC	CASSSDLRNGQFF
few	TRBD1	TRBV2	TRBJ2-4	TGTGCCAGCAGTGAAGCGGCAGGGGGTCGGGGCATTCAGTACTTC	CASSEAAGGRGIQYF
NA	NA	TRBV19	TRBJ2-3	TGTGCCAGTAGTAAGGCAGATACGCAGTATTTT	CASSKADTQYF
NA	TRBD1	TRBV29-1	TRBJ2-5	TGCAGCTTCGGGACAGGGGAGGAGACCCAGTACTTC	CSFGTGEETQYF
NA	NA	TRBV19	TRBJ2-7	TGTGCCAGTAGCCCATCCGGTTCAGGGAGTTCCTACGAGCAGTACTTC	CASSPSGSGSSYEQYF
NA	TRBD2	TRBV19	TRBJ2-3	TGTGCCAGTAGGACTAGCGGGACCCATAGAACGCAGTATTTT	CASRTSGTHRTQYF
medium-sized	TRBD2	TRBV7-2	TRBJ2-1	TGTGCCAGCAGCACTACTAGCGGGGATACAATGAAGCAGTTCTTC	CASSTTSGDTMKQFF
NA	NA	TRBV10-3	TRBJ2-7	TGTGCCATCAGTGAGGGAGGCTTCGAGCAGTACTTC	CAISEGGFEQYF
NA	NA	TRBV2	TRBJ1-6	TGTGCCAGCAGTATTTCGAATTCACCCCTCCACTTT	CASSISNSPLHF
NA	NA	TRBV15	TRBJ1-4	TGTGCCACCAGCAGAGATAGAAGGCAGGGGCAGGAAAAACTGTTTTTT	CATSRDRRQGQEKLFF
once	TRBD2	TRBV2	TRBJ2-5	TGTGCCAGCAGGCGCCCGCCCGGGGAGGGAGAGACCCAGTACTTC	CASRRPPGEGETQYF
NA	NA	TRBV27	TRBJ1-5	TGTGCCAGCAATAGCAATCAGCCCCAGCATTTT	CASNSNQPQHF
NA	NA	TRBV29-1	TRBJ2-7	TGCAGCGTTGAAGATTCACGAGGGTACGAGCAGTACTTC	CSVEDSRGYEQYF
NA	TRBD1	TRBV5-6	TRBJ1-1	TGTGCCAGCAGCTCGTTAACACAGGGGATGAACACTGAAGCTTTCTTT	CASSSLTQGMNTEAFF
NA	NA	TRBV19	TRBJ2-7	TGTGCCAGTAGCGGACTAAACCTCTACGAGCAGTACTTC	CASSGLNLYEQYF
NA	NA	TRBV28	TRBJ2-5	TGTGCCTGTTCTAACGGACCGCAAGAGACCCAGTACTTC	CACSNGPQETQYF
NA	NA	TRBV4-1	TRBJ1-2	TGCGCCAGCAGCCAAGATCCAGGGAACTATGGCTACACCTTC	CASSQDPGNYGYTF